Sequencing of this TCR beta chain was carried out in a study of blood T cell repertoires in COVID-19. Overall study: From the United States, Italy and Spain came samples of acute and convalescent COVID-19.

The method was immunoSEQ multiplex PCR; TCRdb's version includes in-frame clones alone and lacks a portion of them. The table records about 140,000 clones, about 90% of them present only once. Specimen: peripheral blood. This clonotype originated in a woman older than 75 with acute or convalescent COVID-19.

Here the CDR3 DNA reads TGTGCCAGCAGCCTCTACGACAGGGGAGCCCCTAATGAAAAACTGTTTTTT. Its protein product is CASSLYDRGAPNEKLFF. J is TRBJ1-4 and V is TRBV3-1 (or the pseudogene TRBV3-2); 8 positions match TRBD1. The CDR3 loop spans 17 amino acids. Trimming removed 4 bases from V and 3 bases from J; junction bases left unmatched: 10. Looked up from germline, CDR1 is LGHDT and CDR2 is YNNKEL (reference sequence).